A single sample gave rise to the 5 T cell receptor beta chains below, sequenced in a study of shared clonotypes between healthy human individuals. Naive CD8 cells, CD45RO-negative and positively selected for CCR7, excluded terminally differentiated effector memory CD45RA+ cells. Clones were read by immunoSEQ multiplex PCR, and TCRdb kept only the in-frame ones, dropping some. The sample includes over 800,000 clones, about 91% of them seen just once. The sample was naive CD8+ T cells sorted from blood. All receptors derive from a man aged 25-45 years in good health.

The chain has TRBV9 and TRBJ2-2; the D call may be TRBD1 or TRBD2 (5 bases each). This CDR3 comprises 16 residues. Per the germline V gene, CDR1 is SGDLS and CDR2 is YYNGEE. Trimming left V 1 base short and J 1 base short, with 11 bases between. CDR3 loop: CASSVWGSRNTGELFF. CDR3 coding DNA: TGTGCCAGCAGCGTATGGGGGAGCCGGAACACCGGGGAGCTGTTTTTT.

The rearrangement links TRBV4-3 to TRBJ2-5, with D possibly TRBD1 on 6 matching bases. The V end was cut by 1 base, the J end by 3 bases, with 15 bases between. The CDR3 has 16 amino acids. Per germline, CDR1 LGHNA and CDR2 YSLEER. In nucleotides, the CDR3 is TGCGCCAGCAGCCAAGGGATAGGGGGAATGGAAGAGACCCAGTACTTC. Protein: CASSQGIGGMEETQYF.

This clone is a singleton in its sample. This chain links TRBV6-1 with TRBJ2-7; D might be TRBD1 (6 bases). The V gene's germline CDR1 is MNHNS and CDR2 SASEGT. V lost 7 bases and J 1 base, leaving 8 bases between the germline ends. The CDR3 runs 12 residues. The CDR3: CASTRGSYEQYF. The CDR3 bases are TGTGCCAGCACCAGGGGTTCCTACGAGCAGTACTTC.

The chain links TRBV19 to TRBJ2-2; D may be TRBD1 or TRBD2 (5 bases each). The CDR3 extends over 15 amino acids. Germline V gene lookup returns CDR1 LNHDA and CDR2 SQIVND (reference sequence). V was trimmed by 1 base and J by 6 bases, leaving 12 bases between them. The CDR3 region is CASSIVGGRAGELFF. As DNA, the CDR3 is TGTGCCAGTAGTATAGTTGGGGGTAGAGCCGGGGAGCTGTTTTTT.

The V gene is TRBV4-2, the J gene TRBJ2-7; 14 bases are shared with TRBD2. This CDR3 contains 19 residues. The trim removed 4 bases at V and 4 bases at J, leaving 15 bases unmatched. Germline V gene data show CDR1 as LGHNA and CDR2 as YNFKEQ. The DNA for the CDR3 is TGTGCCAGCAGCCGGACTATAACAGGACTAGCGGGGGGAGGTTACGAGCAGTACTTC. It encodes CASSRTITGLAGGGYEQYF.